These 9 T cell receptor beta chains came from one sample sequenced in a study of blood T cells in healthy people across ages. The second PCR ran roughly 7 to 12 cycles with a sample-barcoded 5' primer and J-beta primers. TCRdb re-called the 5' RACE reads with MiXCR, one entry per CDR3 protein. The sample includes roughly 1.5 million distinct CDR3 sequences, 42% seen only once; the top ten take about 4.1%. Sequencing was done on a sample of blood. The source is a woman between 18 and 29 years old in good health.

This clonotype has a count of ten or more. V and J are TRBV7-2 and TRBJ1-5; 12 bases match TRBD1. With 8 bases clipped from V and 5 bases from J, the junction kept 1 base outside the gene matches. The V gene's germline CDR1 is SGHTA and CDR2 FQGNSA. The CDR3 totals 13 residues. The CDR3: CASGTGGYQPQHF. As DNA, the CDR3 is TGTGCCAGCGGGACAGGGGGCTATCAGCCCCAGCATTTT. Supplemented by reference TRBV7-2 and TRBJ1-5, the full variable domain reads GAGVSQSPSNKVTEKGKDVELRCDPISGHTALYWYRQSLGQGLEFLIYFQGNSAPDKSGLPSDRFSAERTGGSVSTLTIQRTQQEDSAVYLCASGTGGYQPQHFGDGTRLSIL.

This CDR3 is CAISPSGLAATSSYNEQYF. CDR3 bases: TGTGCCATCAGTCCCTCCGGGCTAGCGGCTACGAGCTCCTACAATGAGCAGTACTTC. This chain joins TRBV10-3 and TRBJ2-1; 7 positions agree with TRBD2. The DNA end lines up better with TRBJ2-7; the J call may be wrong. CDR3 length: 19 amino acids. CDR1 is ENHRY and CDR2 is SYGVKD in the germline V gene.

This clonotype has a handful of counts. V is TRBV5-5 and J is TRBJ2-7; D is unresolved. Trimming cost V 5 bases and J 1 base, with 25 bases left between them. Germline V gives CDR1 SGHKS, CDR2 YYEKEE (reference sequence). The CDR3 is made up of 18 amino acids. The DNA for the CDR3 is TGTGCCAGCAGTCTTGCTACAGCGCCGCCTTACTTTTCCTACGAGCAGTACTTC. Protein: CASSLATAPPYFSYEQYF.

J is TRBJ1-2 and V is TRBV6-5; TRBD1 is a possible D gene (5 bases). This CDR3 contains 14 residues. Trimming stripped 2 bases from V and 4 bases from J, with 11 bases between. Per the germline V gene, CDR1 is MNHEY and CDR2 is SVGAGI. The CDR3 nucleotides read TGTGCCAGCAGTTACGCGCAGGGAGTCTATGGCTACACCTTC. The encoded protein is CASSYAQGVYGYTF.

On this clonotype: One junction end disagrees with the germline gene, perhaps due to a read error. The rearrangement uses TRBV29-1 and TRBJ2-5, with D perhaps assigned TRBD1 or TRBD2 (5 bases each). This CDR3 comprises 10 residues. Germline CDR1 reads SQVTM; CDR2 reads ANQGSEA. The CDR3 bases are TGCAGCGGCTACCTGGGGACCCGGTACTTC. It encodes CSGYLGTRYF.

The chain recombines TRBV5-1 with TRBJ2-7, with TRBD1 identical over 7 bases. V lost 1 base to trimming and J lost 7 bases; unmatched junction nucleotides: 14. Germline lookup yields CDR1 SGHRS and CDR2 YFSETQ. This CDR3 contains 16 residues. CDR3 sequence (DNA): TGCGCCAGCAGCTTGAAGGGTGGGACAGCTTACAATGAGCAGTACTTC. This sequence encodes CASSLKGGTAYNEQYF.

This clonotype has a handful of counts. The CDR3, as DNA: TGTGCCAGCTCACCTTACACAGGGGTCAACATTCAGTACTTC. This sequence encodes CASSPYTGVNIQYF. The chain uses TRBV18 and TRBJ2-4; 7 positions agree with TRBD1. This CDR3 is 14 amino acids long. CDR1 and CDR2 (germline): KGHSH, LQKENI. The trim removed 3 bases at V and 7 bases at J, leaving 6 bases unmatched.

The chain uses TRBV4-1 and TRBJ1-2; TRBD1 matches 7 bases. The V segment lost 4 bases and the J segment 6 bases; nucleotides outside the gene matches: 14. CDR3 length: 16 amino acids. In germline, CDR1 is MGHRA, CDR2 YSYEKL. DNA for the CDR3: TGCGCCAGCAGCCTCCCTTCGACAGGGACGATCCATGGCTACACCTTC. Residues: CASSLPSTGTIHGYTF.

The V call is TRBV7-6, the J call TRBJ1-2; D is unclear. V dropped 7 bases and J dropped 7 bases, with 13 bases sitting between them. The CDR3 consists of 12 residues. The V gene's germline CDR1 is SGHVS and CDR2 FNYEAQ. The CDR3: CASTWPELGYTF. The CDR3 region has the DNA TGTGCCAGCACCTGGCCAGAACTTGGCTACACCTTC.